This TCR beta chain appears in the sequencing data of a study of T-cell memory formation after mild COVID-19. Study-level findings and limits: CD4/CD8 balance characterized clones contracting day 15 to 85, and CD4+ skew characterized later expanders. Researchers could not confirm that second-wave clones peaking on day 37 targeted SARS-CoV-2.

CDR1 is GTSNPN, CDR2 SVGIG, per germline (reference sequence). The CDR3 length is 19 residues. J was trimmed by 1 base and V by 3 bases; bases with no gene match: 16. This clonotype has only a few counts. Its antigen remains unidentified. It was 5'RACE with constant-segment primers that produced the TCR alpha and TCR beta cDNA libraries, which carried sample barcodes and UMIs. Each CDR3 protein is one row after TCRdb ran MiXCR on the 5' RACE reads. This table has about 350,000 distinct CDR3 sequences, roughly an eighth appearing once. The clonotype comes from a man aged 18-30 years who had mild COVID-19 (a few samples of this study predate the infection). Cell type and time point are not known. Sequencing used PBMCs or a T cell subset sorted from them (not recorded which). This rearrangement joins TRBV30 to TRBJ1-5; TRBD1 matches at 9 bases. The CDR3 nucleotides read TGTGCCTGGAGGGCCACGTCCGACAGGGGGGGATGGAGCAATCAGCCCCAGCATTTT. Translation: CAWRATSDRGGWSNQPQHF.